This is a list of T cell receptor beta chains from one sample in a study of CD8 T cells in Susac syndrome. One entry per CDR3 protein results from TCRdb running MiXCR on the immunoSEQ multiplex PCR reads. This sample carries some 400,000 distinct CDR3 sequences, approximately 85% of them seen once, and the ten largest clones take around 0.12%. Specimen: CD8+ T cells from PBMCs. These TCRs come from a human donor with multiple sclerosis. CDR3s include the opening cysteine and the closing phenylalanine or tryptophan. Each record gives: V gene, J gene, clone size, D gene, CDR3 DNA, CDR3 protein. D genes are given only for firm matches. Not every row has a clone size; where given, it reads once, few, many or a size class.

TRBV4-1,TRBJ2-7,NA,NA,TGCGCCAGCAGCCAAGGGACGGAATACTACGAGCAGTACTTC,CASSQGTEYYEQYF
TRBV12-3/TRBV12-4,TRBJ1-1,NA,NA,TGTGCCAGCAGTTTGGTGAGGGCTGAAGCTTTCTTT,CASSLVRAEAFF
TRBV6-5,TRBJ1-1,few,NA,TGTGCCAGCAGTTACGGGCCGGGAAACACTGAAGCTTTCTTT,CASSYGPGNTEAFF
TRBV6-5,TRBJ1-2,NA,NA,TGTGCCAGCAGTCCGGGGGAGACCTATGGCTACACCTTC,CASSPGETYGYTF
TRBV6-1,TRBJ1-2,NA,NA,TGTGCCAGCAGTGAATCGTTTTTGGACTATGGCTACACCTTC,CASSESFLDYGYTF
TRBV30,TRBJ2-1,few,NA,TGTGCCTGGAGGGTGGCCTACAATGAGCAGTTCTTC,CAWRVAYNEQFF
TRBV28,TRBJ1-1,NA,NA,TGTGCCAGCAGTTTCGGCACAGGGGAAGCTTTCTTT,CASSFGTGEAFF
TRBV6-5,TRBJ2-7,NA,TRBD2,TGTGCCAGCAGTTACTTCGCTAGCGGGAATGGCGGGCAGTACTTC,CASSYFASGNGGQYF
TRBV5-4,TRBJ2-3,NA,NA,TGTGCCAGCAGCCAGCGGGCGGGGAGGTCAGATACGCAGTATTTT,CASSQRAGRSDTQYF
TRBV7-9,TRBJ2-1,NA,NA,TGTGCCGGCGCGGGACTTCTAGGCAATGAGCAGTTCTTC,CAGAGLLGNEQFF
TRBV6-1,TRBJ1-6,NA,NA,TGTGCCAGCAGTGAAGGCGGGGAGGGATATAATTCACCCCTCCACTTT,CASSEGGEGYNSPLHF
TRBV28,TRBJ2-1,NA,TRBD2,TGTGCCAGCAGTTCGTGGCGGGAGTCGAAGGACAATGAGCAGTTCTTC,CASSSWRESKDNEQFF
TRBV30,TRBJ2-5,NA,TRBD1,TGTGCCTGGAGTGTACTGGGACAGTGGGAGACCCAGTACTTC,CAWSVLGQWETQYF
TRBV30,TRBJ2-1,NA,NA,TGTGCCTGGAGTGCCCCAGGGTACTACAATGAGCAGTTCTTC,CAWSAPGYYNEQFF
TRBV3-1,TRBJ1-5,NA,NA,TGTGCCAGCAGCCAAGGGGGGTCTACGAGCAATCAGCCCCAGCATTTT,CASSQGGSTSNQPQHF
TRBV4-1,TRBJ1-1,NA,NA,TGCGCCAGCAGCCTCGCAGGGGTCGCTGAAGCTTTCTTT,CASSLAGVAEAFF
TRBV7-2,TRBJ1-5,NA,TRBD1,TGTGCCAGCAGCTTAGGACAGGGGGGTAGCAATCAGCCCCAGCATTTT,CASSLGQGGSNQPQHF
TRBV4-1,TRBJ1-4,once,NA,TGCGCCAGCAGCCCCCGGTGGTCAACTAATGAAAAACTGTTTTTT,CASSPRWSTNEKLFF
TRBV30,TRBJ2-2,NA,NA,TGTGCCTCCCTCACCGGGGAGCTGTTTTTT,CASLTGELFF
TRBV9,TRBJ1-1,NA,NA,TGTGCCAGCAGCGTACGAGGGGACATGAACACTGAAGCTTTCTTT,CASSVRGDMNTEAFF
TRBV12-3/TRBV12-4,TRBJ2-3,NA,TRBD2,TGTGCCAGCAGTCCCCGGGACTACCAACTCATCGATACGCAGTATTTT,CASSPRDYQLIDTQYF
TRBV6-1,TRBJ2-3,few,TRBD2,TGTGCCAGCACTCCATCGCTAGCGGGGGGGGCAGATACGCAGTATTTT,CASTPSLAGGADTQYF
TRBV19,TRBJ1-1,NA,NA,TGTGCCAGTAGTTACCGGGCTGCGGACACTGAAGCTTTCTTT,CASSYRAADTEAFF
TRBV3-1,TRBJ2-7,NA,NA,TGTGCCAGCAGCCAAGACGGGCGATACTCCTACGAGCAGTACTTC,CASSQDGRYSYEQYF
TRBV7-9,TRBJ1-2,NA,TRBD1,TGTGCCAGCAGCTCACTACCAGGGACAGGGGGAATTCACTATGGCTACACCTTC,CASSSLPGTGGIHYGYTF
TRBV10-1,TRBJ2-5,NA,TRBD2,TGCGCCAGCAGTGATCTAGCGGGGGCTCAAGAGACCCAGTACTTC,CASSDLAGAQETQYF
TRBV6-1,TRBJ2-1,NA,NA,TGTGCCAGCAGTAATAATGGTGAGCAGTTCTTC,CASSNNGEQFF
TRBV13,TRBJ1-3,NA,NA,TGTGCCAGCAGCTTAGCGGACGGAAACACCATATATTTT,CASSLADGNTIYF
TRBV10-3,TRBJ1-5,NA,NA,TGTGCCATCAGAGACGAGGGGGGTCGGGATCAGCCCCAGCATTTT,CAIRDEGGRDQPQHF
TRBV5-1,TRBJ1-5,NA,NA,TGCGCCAGCAGCTTGGACGGACAGTTCAATCAGCCCCAGCATTTT,CASSLDGQFNQPQHF
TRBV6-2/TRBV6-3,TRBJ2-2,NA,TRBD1,TGTGCCAGCAGTCGGGACAGGGTAGCCACCGGGGAGCTGTTTTTT,CASSRDRVATGELFF
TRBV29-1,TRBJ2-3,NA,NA,TGCAGCGTGGTAGGAGGGGGCCGGCGCACAGATACGCAGTATTTT,CSVVGGGRRTDTQYF
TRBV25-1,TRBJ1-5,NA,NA,TGTGCCAGCAGTGAATTAGGGCGCGTTCGCTACCATCAGCCCCAGCATTTT,CASSELGRVRYHQPQHF
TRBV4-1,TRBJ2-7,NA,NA,TGCGCCAGCAGCCTCTCGGCAGGGGCCCACGAGCAGTACTTC,CASSLSAGAHEQYF
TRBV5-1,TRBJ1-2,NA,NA,TGCGCCAGCAGCTTTCTCGGATATGGCTACACCTTC,CASSFLGYGYTF
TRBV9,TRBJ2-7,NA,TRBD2,TGTGCCAGCAGCGTAGAGGGAGGGCCAGCCTACGAGCAGTACTTC,CASSVEGGPAYEQYF
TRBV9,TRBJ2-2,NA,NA,TGTGCCAGCAGCGCCGCTAGGACCGGGGAGCTGTTTTTT,CASSAARTGELFF
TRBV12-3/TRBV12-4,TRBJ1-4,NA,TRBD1,TGTGCCAGCAGCCTAAAGGCACAGGGGGCTAATGAAAAACTGTTTTTT,CASSLKAQGANEKLFF
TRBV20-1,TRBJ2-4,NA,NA,TGCAGTGCTAGAGTATACAGCTCCAAAAACATTCAGTACTTC,CSARVYSSKNIQYF
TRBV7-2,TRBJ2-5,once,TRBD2,TGTGCCAGCAGCCCGACGGGCGGGGGGTACCAAGAGACCCAGTACTTC,CASSPTGGGYQETQYF